The clone carrying this TCR beta chain was picked up a small number of times. The isolated RNA, all of it, was reverse transcribed, so expressed TCRB transcripts were what got sequenced. Method: immunoSEQ multiplex PCR; TCRdb's copy keeps in-frame clones and lacks some. Of more than 300,000 clones in the sample, roughly 16% were seen once. This CDR3 spans 17 amino acids. Germline-derived CDR1 and CDR2 are LNHNV and YYDKDF (reference sequence). V shed 4 bases, J shed 6 bases, and the junction held 13 bases outside the gene matches. This sample is part of a study of beta chain features in type 1 diabetes. Each of the CD4+ naive, central memory, regulatory and stem cell-like memory populations was sorted via CD45RO/CCR7/CD25/CD127/CD95/CD27.

Sequences were obtained from naive CD4+ T cells from blood. The sequence was collected from a young woman in good health. The chain links TRBV15 to TRBJ2-1; 9 nucleotides match TRBD1. The CDR3 region is CATSTTGGLTLTNEQFF. For the CDR3, the DNA is TGTGCCACCAGCACGACAGGGGGTCTTACACTTACCAATGAGCAGTTCTTC.